The 20 T cell receptor beta chains presented below share a single source sample, sequenced in a study of T cells in Graves' hyperthyroidism and ophthalmopathy. TCR beta CDR3 region amplification was performed from RNA transcripts. TCR CDR3 underwent first-round RT-PCR with the HTBI primer set. TCRdb called the multiplex PCR reads again in MiXCR, with one record for every CDR3 protein. The data hold 350,000 to 400,000 distinct CDR3 sequences, with around 13% observed a single time. Specimen: blood. These receptors originate from a woman aged 60-75 years with Graves' hyperthyroidism.

This clonotype was detected ten times or more. The chain employs TRBV11-3 and TRBJ2-7; 11 nucleotides match TRBD2. Germline V gene data show CDR1 as SGHNT and CDR2 as YENEEA. The CDR3 is 15 residues long. V lost 5 bases and J lost 4; bases outside the gene matches: 7. This CDR3 is CASSTSSGRRYEQYF. The CDR3 coding sequence is TGTGCCAGCAGCACATCTAGCGGGAGGAGATACGAGCAGTACTTC.

This clonotype has ten or more counts. The chain joins TRBV12-3 or TRBV12-4 to TRBJ1-1; D is unresolved. The V end was cut by 2 bases, the J end by 4 bases, with 23 bases between. This CDR3 contains 18 residues. The CDR3 nucleotides are TGTGCCAGCAGTTTAATTTCGGCGCCCTACGGAGGAGTCACTGAAGCTTTCTTT. Encoded protein: CASSLISAPYGGVTEAFF.

This clonotype was seen a few times. The chain carries TRBV20-1 and TRBJ2-1; TRBD2 aligns across 10 bases. In germline, CDR1 is DFQATT, CDR2 SNEGSKA (reference sequence). The length of the CDR3 is 13 residues. V lost 8 bases, J lost 10 bases, and 11 bases stayed unmatched. CDR3 sequence: CSPRTSGRSEQFF. The CDR3 DNA follows: TGCAGTCCGAGGACTAGCGGACGGTCAGAGCAGTTCTTC.

Ten or more counts support this clonotype. J is TRBJ2-1 and V is TRBV27; TRBD2 matches at 8 bases. The junction had 12 bases not matched to a gene; V was cut back by 7 bases and J by 7 bases. Germline values: CDR1 MNHEY, CDR2 SMNVEV (reference sequence). The CDR3 extends over 15 amino acids. This CDR3 reads CASKDRAGVRNEQFF. The CDR3, as DNA: TGTGCCAGCAAGGACAGAGCGGGAGTAAGGAATGAGCAGTTCTTC.

This chain links TRBV12-3 or TRBV12-4 with TRBJ2-7; D remains unclear. Trimming pared 4 bases from V and 0 bases from J, leaving 13 bases between. The CDR3 runs 15 residues. The CDR3 is CASSSLGGDSYEQYF. Here the CDR3 DNA reads TGTGCCAGCAGTTCTCTTGGCGGAGACTCCTACGAGCAGTACTTC.

The CDR3 DNA is TGTGCCAGTAGTATAGCGGGGCGCGTCTACGAGCAGTACTTC. Protein sequence: CASSIAGRVYEQYF. V usage is TRBV19 and J usage is TRBJ2-7; the D call may be TRBD1 or TRBD2 (5 bases each). CDR3 length: 14 amino acids. Germline-derived CDR1 and CDR2 are LNHDA and SQIVND (reference sequence). V lost 1 base and J 3 bases, leaving 10 bases between the germline ends.

This clonotype was observed at least ten times. Just one base apart from a much larger clone, this may be a read error. The chain is built from TRBV3-1 and TRBJ2-7; no firm D call. V lost 1 base, J lost 3 bases, and 1 base lay in between. From germline, CDR1 is LGHDT and CDR2 YNNKEL (reference sequence). This CDR3 spans 11 amino acids. The CDR3 protein is CASSQVYEQYF. The DNA of the CDR3 is TGTGCCAGCAGCCAAGTCTACGAGCAGTACTTC.

This clonotype was seen a few times. This chain connects TRBV18 to TRBJ1-2; D remains ambiguous. CDR1 and CDR2 from the germline V gene are KGHSH and LQKENI. V lost 3 bases and J lost 5, with 13 bases in between. The CDR3 is 14 residues long. This CDR3 is CASSPGNRLYGYTF. Here the CDR3 DNA reads TGTGCCAGCTCACCCGGGAACCGCCTATATGGCTACACCTTC.

This clonotype appeared many times. The chain has TRBV2 and TRBJ1-5; D may be TRBD1 (6 bases). CDR1 is SNHLY, CDR2 FYNNEI, per germline. V was trimmed by 1 base and J by 5 bases, leaving 12 bases between them. The CDR3 length is 15 residues. The CDR3 sequence: CASSEGWAGDQPQHF. CDR3 nucleotide sequence: TGTGCCAGCAGTGAAGGATGGGCAGGGGATCAGCCCCAGCATTTT.

The table lists this clonotype with many counts. V gene TRBV6-1 combines with J gene TRBJ1-2; D ambiguous. Germline V CDR1 and CDR2: MNHNS, SASEGT. Trimming removed 6 bases from V and 3 bases from J, with 11 bases in between. This CDR3 spans 13 amino acids. In nucleotides, the CDR3 is TGTGCCAGCAGAGTCGGGGTATACTATGGCTACACCTTC. Amino acid sequence: CASRVGVYYGYTF.

This clonotype has ten or more counts. The chain recombines TRBV28 with TRBJ2-2; TRBD2 matches at 10 bases. This CDR3 has 15 amino acids. The germline CDR1 and CDR2 sequences are MDHEN and SYDVKM. Trimming took 8 bases from V and 4 from J; bases not matched to a gene: 7. The CDR3 DNA reads as TGTGCCAGCGGATCTAGCGGGGGACTCACCGGGGAGCTGTTTTTT. Its protein is CASGSSGGLTGELFF.

V usage is TRBV11-3 and J usage is TRBJ2-3; possible D gene TRBD2, 6 bases. Deletions cut 0 bases from V and 1 base from J, with 14 bases between. The CDR3 covers 17 residues. Germline lookup yields CDR1 SGHNT and CDR2 YENEEA. The CDR3 is CASSLESSGPGTDTQYF. CDR3 in DNA: TGTGCCAGCAGCTTAGAAAGTAGCGGCCCTGGCACAGATACGCAGTATTTT.

This chain connects TRBV29-1 to TRBJ2-1; TRBD2 matches 8 bases. V was clipped by 7 bases and J by 10 bases; unmatched bases: 18. The CDR3 runs 15 residues. Germline lookup yields CDR1 SQVTM and CDR2 ANQGSEA. This chain's CDR3 is CSGSGASGSAGEQFF. As DNA, the CDR3 is TGCAGCGGAAGCGGGGCTAGCGGGTCCGCCGGCGAGCAGTTCTTC.

This clonotype was counted at least ten times. The chain is built from TRBV5-8 and TRBJ2-5; TRBD1 matches at 8 bases. Losses at the gene ends were 4 bases for V and 5 bases for J; bases not matched to a gene: 16. This CDR3 has 17 residues. Germline V CDR1 and CDR2: SGHTS, YDEGEE. This chain's CDR3 is CASSLGTGNWAMETQYF. The CDR3 nucleotides are TGTGCCAGCAGCCTAGGGACAGGTAACTGGGCGATGGAGACCCAGTACTTC. The whole variable domain, filled in from reference TRBV5-8 and TRBJ2-5, reads EAGVTQSPTHLIKTRGQQATLRCSPISGHTSVYWYQQALGLGLQFLLWYDEGEERNRGNFPPRFSGRQFPNYSSELNVNALELEDSALYLCASSLGTGNWAMETQYFGPGTRLLVL.

At least ten counts were recorded for this clonotype. The rearrangement links TRBV6-1 to TRBJ1-3; D unresolved. Germline lookup yields CDR1 MNHNS and CDR2 SASEGT. With 6 bases removed from V and 0 bases from J, the gap between germline ends came to 15 bases. The CDR3 length is 16 residues. DNA of the CDR3: TGTGCCAGCAGCTCGGACGGTCAAGACTCTGGAAACACCATATATTTT. Protein sequence: CASSSDGQDSGNTIYF.

This sequence joins TRBV27 and TRBJ1-2; D not certain. The germline V and J ends were trimmed by 2 bases and 4 bases, with 11 bases remaining between them. The V gene's germline CDR1 is MNHEY and CDR2 SMNVEV (reference sequence). This CDR3 spans 14 amino acids. The CDR3 DNA follows: TGTGCCAGCAGTTTAATAGCACAGCCCTATGGCTACACCTTC. Amino acids: CASSLIAQPYGYTF.

This clonotype showed up many times. The genes are TRBV10-3 and TRBJ2-1; no firm D call. The V gene's germline CDR1 is ENHRY and CDR2 SYGVKD. Between the trimmed V and J ends, which lost 0 bases and 0 bases, there was a span of 9 bases. There are 16 residues in the CDR3. The CDR3 spells CAISESVLSSYNEQFF. The CDR3 nucleotides are TGTGCCATCAGTGAGTCTGTGTTGAGCTCCTACAATGAGCAGTTCTTC.

The genes are TRBV19 and TRBJ1-2, with D possibly matching TRBD1 (6 bases). Germline CDR1 LNHDA, CDR2 SQIVND (reference sequence). The CDR3 extends over 15 amino acids. V was cut by 0 bases and J by 4 bases, with 12 bases left in between. DNA of the CDR3: TGTGCCAGTAGTATAGATCCTCAGGGGTCCTATGGCTACACCTTC. Residues: CASSIDPQGSYGYTF.

This clonotype appeared a few times. The V call is TRBV20-1, the J call TRBJ2-1; D uncertain. From germline, CDR1 is DFQATT and CDR2 SNEGSKA (reference sequence). V lost 3 bases and J lost 7, with 10 bases in between. The CDR3 is 12 amino acids. CDR3 residues: CSASRLSNEQFF. The CDR3, as DNA: TGCAGTGCTAGTAGGCTATCAAATGAGCAGTTCTTC.

This clonotype was detected only a few times. The CDR3 reads CASSLPVRNQPQHF. CDR3 in DNA: TGTGCCAGCAGTTTACCTGTACGCAATCAGCCCCAGCATTTT. This rearrangement joins TRBV27 to TRBJ1-5, with unresolved D. V was shortened by 2 bases and J by 2 bases, with 7 bases between the two germline ends. CDR1 and CDR2 from the germline V gene are MNHEY and SMNVEV (reference sequence). The CDR3 covers 14 residues.